The rows below give T cell receptor beta chains drawn from one sample of a study of cytomegalovirus exposure and HLA in healthy donors. TCRdb keeps only in-frame clones here, not all; method: immunoSEQ multiplex PCR. The sample records about 50,000 clones, more than 60% being singletons. Sequences were obtained from PBMCs. Receptors were obtained from a middle-aged woman in good health and CMV-seropositive. CDR3s include the opening cysteine and the closing phenylalanine or tryptophan. A D gene is named only where the DNA matches it firmly. Size tells how often a clone was seen (once, few, many) or the class of an expanded clone, and some rows leave it out.

>few|TRBJ1-5|.|TRBV30
TGTGCCTGGAGTTTGGGGACAATCAATCAGCCCCAGCATTTT
CAWSLGTINQPQHF
>.|TRBJ2-7|TRBD2|TRBV5-1
TGCGCCAGCAGCTTGGCCGGGGGGGGTTACGAGCAGTACTTC
CASSLAGGGYEQYF
>few|TRBJ2-3|.|TRBV6-6
TGTGCCAGCACCAAGGGAAGGGGCCCCCCAGATACGCAGTATTTT
CASTKGRGPPDTQYF
>.|TRBJ1-2|.|TRBV27
TGTGCCAGCAGACCAACAGGGACCCCTAACTATGGCTACACCTTC
CASRPTGTPNYGYTF
>.|TRBJ2-7|TRBD1|TRBV6-6
TGTGCCAGCGGGAACAGGGGGACAGGCCTGGACGAGCAGTACTTC
CASGNRGTGLDEQYF
>.|TRBJ2-3|TRBD1|TRBV28
TGTGCCAGCAGTGTCGGGGACAGGTCCACAGATACGCAGTATTTT
CASSVGDRSTDTQYF
>.|TRBJ1-4|.|TRBV5-1
TGCGCCAGCAGCGTTACAGGAGACCCAACTAATGAAAAACTGTTTTTT
CASSVTGDPTNEKLFF
>.|TRBJ1-6|.|TRBV2
TGTGCCAGCTCGGGACCCACGGGAGAACCCCTCCACTTT
CASSGPTGEPLHF
>.|TRBJ2-7|TRBD2|TRBV7-8
TGTGCCAGCAGCTACCCCGGGGGGTACGAGCAGTACTTC
CASSYPGGYEQYF
>.|TRBJ2-5|.|TRBV6-1
TGTGCCAGCAGCGCCGGTGGGGCTACCTTTGAGACCCAGTACTTC
CASSAGGATFETQYF
>.|TRBJ2-7|.|TRBV11-2
TGTGCCAGCAGCTTGGGAAGGGGCTACGAGCAGTACTTC
CASSLGRGYEQYF
>.|TRBJ1-2|TRBD1|TRBV19
TGTGCCAGTACTCCGGGACAGGGGGCCTTTGGCTACACCTTC
CASTPGQGAFGYTF
>.|TRBJ1-5|.|TRBV30
TGTGCCTGGGGTGGGGGAGACGTTAAACCCCAGCATTTT
CAWGGGDVKPQHF
>.|TRBJ2-1|TRBD2|TRBV9
TGTGCCAGCAGCGCTGGACTAGGAGGTTACAATGAGCAGTTCTTC
CASSAGLGGYNEQFF
>.|TRBJ1-3|.|TRBV27
TGTGCCAGCAGTTCTCGGGTTCCTGGAAACACCATATATTTT
CASSSRVPGNTIYF
>.|TRBJ2-7|.|TRBV5-4
TGTGCCAGCAGCTTGCAGACGGGGTACGAGCAGTACTTC
CASSLQTGYEQYF
>.|TRBJ1-6|TRBD1|TRBV14
TGTGCCAGCAGCCAAGATTTTTCCGGGACAGGGTACCTTAATTCACCCCTCCACTTT
CASSQDFSGTGYLNSPLHF
>.|TRBJ2-5|.|TRBV4-1
TGCGCCAGCAGCCAAGATCAGACTAACGAAGAGACCCAGTACTTC
CASSQDQTNEETQYF
>.|TRBJ2-1|.|TRBV7-2
TGTGCCAGCAGCTTAGCGGGGGGGCAGAATGAGCAGTTCTTC
CASSLAGGQNEQFF
>.|TRBJ2-7|TRBD1|TRBV30
TGTGCCTGGGAAACAGGGGTAGGCTACGAGCAGTACTTC
CAWETGVGYEQYF
>.|TRBJ1-2|TRBD1|TRBV27
TGTGCCAGCAGTTTCGCTGCAGGGGGAGGCTACACCTTC
CASSFAAGGGYTF
>.|TRBJ2-3|.|TRBV19
TGTGCCAGTAGTACCCTCGGGGACACAGATACGCAGTATTTT
CASSTLGDTDTQYF
>.|TRBJ2-3|.|TRBV4-3
TGCGCCAGCAGCCATAGAGACGGAGACACAGATACGCAGTATTTT
CASSHRDGDTDTQYF
>few|TRBJ1-4|.|TRBV4-3
TGCGCCAGCAGCCAACAACGGGGAACTCGAGAAAAACTGTTTTTT
CASSQQRGTREKLFF
>.|TRBJ1-2|TRBD1|TRBV5-5
TGTGCCAGCAGCTTGAAGGACAGGGGCCTGGAGATCCGATTCTATGGCTACACCTTC
CASSLKDRGLEIRFYGYTF
>.|TRBJ1-5|.|TRBV29-1
TGCAGCGTAGGGGGGGGCAATCAGCCCCAGCATTTT
CSVGGGNQPQHF
>once|TRBJ1-2|.|TRBV4-2
TGTGCCAGCAGCCAAGTTGCGGGGTCTACCTATGGCTACACCTTC
CASSQVAGSTYGYTF
>.|TRBJ1-2|.|TRBV7-2
TGTGCCAGCAGCTATCTCGGCAGGGGAGAAGGCTACACCTTC
CASSYLGRGEGYTF
>.|TRBJ1-5|TRBD1|TRBV28
TGTGCCAGCAGACCAGGGGGAAACGGCAATCAGCCCCAGCATTTT
CASRPGGNGNQPQHF
>.|TRBJ2-3|TRBD2|TRBV4-3
TGCGCCAGCAGCCAAGGTCAACTAGCGGGGCGGGATACGCAGTATTTT
CASSQGQLAGRDTQYF
>.|TRBJ2-1|TRBD2|TRBV9
TGTGCCAGCAGCGTAGGTAGCGGGCACAATGAGCAGTTCTTC
CASSVGSGHNEQFF
>.|TRBJ1-6|.|TRBV7-8
TGTGCCAGCAGCTTAGCGAACAGGGTCGGGTCACCCCTCCACTTT
CASSLANRVGSPLHF
>.|TRBJ2-5|.|TRBV11-2
TGTGCCAGCAGCTCCAAGCCGGGAATCGCTCGGACCCAGTACTTC
CASSSKPGIARTQYF
>.|TRBJ1-3|TRBD1|TRBV29-1
TGCAGCGCCAGGGGTGTCAGGGGGAACACCATATATTTT
CSARGVRGNTIYF
>.|TRBJ2-1|TRBD1|TRBV30
TGTGCCTGGAGTCGAGGACAGGTCAATGAGCAGTTCTTC
CAWSRGQVNEQFF
>.|TRBJ2-2|.|TRBV10-3
TGTGCCATCAGTGAGAGACAGAACACCGGGGAGCTGTTTTTT
CAISERQNTGELFF
>few|TRBJ2-7|TRBD2|TRBV10-1
TGCGCCAGCAGTGAGTCGTCTAGCGGGGTTGTTGCCTACGAGCAGTACTTC
CASSESSSGVVAYEQYF
>.|TRBJ2-7|TRBD1|TRBV5-6
TGTGCCAGCAGCACAATAAGGACAGGGGGCGGGTACGAGCAGTACTTC
CASSTIRTGGGYEQYF
>few|TRBJ2-5|TRBD2|TRBV5-4
TGTGCCAGCAGCCCCCCGGCGGGGGAACCCCAAGAGACCCAGTACTTC
CASSPPAGEPQETQYF
>.|TRBJ1-5|.|TRBV7-2
TGTGCCAGCAGCTTAGGCGGGACCAATCAGCCCCAGCATTTT
CASSLGGTNQPQHF
>.|TRBJ1-3|.|TRBV2
TGTGCCAGCAGTGAAGCGCTCACAGGAAACACCATATATTTT
CASSEALTGNTIYF
>once|TRBJ1-5|.|TRBV7-2
TGTGCCAGCAGCTTAGTAGGGGGAGGGAGTCAGCCCCAGCATTTT
CASSLVGGGSQPQHF